The clone carrying this T cell receptor (beta chain) was counted only a few times. These data belong to a study of OX40 agonist ivuxolimab in advanced cancers. Profiled with immunoSEQ multiplex PCR; TCRdb holds only in-frame clones, not every one. The sample includes tens of thousands of clones, approximately 80% of them seen just once. This TCR derives from an adult with an advanced solid tumor such as melanoma, head and neck, liver or kidney cancer. This specimen consisted of CD4+ or CD8+ T cells sorted from blood, obtained in a trial of the OX40 agonist ivuxolimab.

The DNA of the CDR3 is TGTGCCAGCAGCTTAGGACAGGGTAATTGGGAGACCCAGTACTTC. It is translated as CASSLGQGNWETQYF. This chain connects TRBV13 to TRBJ2-5, with D perhaps TRBD1 (6 bases). The germline V and J ends were trimmed by 0 bases and 5 bases, with 13 bases remaining between them. The length of the CDR3 is 15 residues. The germline V gene has CDR1 PRHDT and CDR2 FYEKMQ (reference sequence).